Following are 25 T cell receptor beta chains from one sample sequenced in a study of shared clonotypes between healthy human individuals. Method: immunoSEQ multiplex PCR; TCRdb's copy keeps in-frame clones and lacks some. The sample contains around 640,000 clones, 95% to 96% of which appear only once. Naive CD8 isolation took CD45RO-negative cells positively selected for CCR7 and excluded terminally differentiated effector memory CD45RA+ cells. The specimen was naive CD8+ T cells sorted from blood. Receptor source: a woman in her 30s in good health.

This chain joins TRBV15 and TRBJ1-2, with 10 bases aligning to TRBD1. V lost 5 bases to trimming and J lost 9 bases; unmatched junction nucleotides: 15. The CDR3 is made up of 16 amino acids. In germline, CDR1 is LNHNV, CDR2 YYDKDF (reference sequence). CDR3 region: CATSEKPGTGDSSYTF. In DNA form, the CDR3 reads TGTGCCACCAGCGAGAAACCCGGGACAGGGGATAGTAGCTACACCTTC.

This rearrangement joins TRBV6-1 to TRBJ2-7, with D tentatively TRBD1 (5 bases). V gave up 1 base and J gave up 2 bases, with 9 bases separating them. The CDR3 spans 14 residues. CDR1 MNHNS and CDR2 SASEGT come from the germline V gene. The CDR3, as DNA: TGTGCCAGCAGTGAAGAAGCAGGGCCCTACGAGCAGTACTTC. It codes for CASSEEAGPYEQYF.

The chain couples TRBV7-2 to TRBJ1-5; a possible D gene is TRBD1 (6 bases). The V gene lost 5 bases and the J gene lost 9 bases, with 17 bases spanning the gap. Germline V gene sequence: CDR1 SGHTA, CDR2 FQGNSA. The length of the CDR3 is 14 residues. CDR3 amino acids: CASSLSHRDRPQHF. CDR3 DNA sequence: TGTGCCAGCAGCCTATCGCACAGGGACCGGCCCCAGCATTTT.

The genes are TRBV5-1 and TRBJ2-3, with 7 nucleotides matching TRBD2. V gave up 2 bases and J gave up 1 base; unmatched junction bases: 7. The CDR3 contains 16 residues. The germline V gene encodes CDR1 SGHRS and CDR2 YFSETQ. The CDR3 loop reads CASSLLAGDGTDTQYF. DNA of the CDR3: TGCGCCAGCAGCTTATTAGCGGGCGACGGCACAGATACGCAGTATTTT.

The V and J genes are TRBV27 and TRBJ2-1; 7 bases are a match to TRBD1. Germline CDR1 and CDR2: MNHEY and SMNVEV (reference sequence). The CDR3 loop spans 16 amino acids. With V trimmed by 5 bases and J by 4 bases, 11 bases remained unmatched. CDR3 residues: CASSPALWTGYNEQFF. The CDR3 DNA is TGTGCCAGCAGTCCCGCCTTATGGACAGGTTACAATGAGCAGTTCTTC.

J is TRBJ2-1 and V is TRBV6-4; D is possibly TRBD2 (6 bases). The CDR3 runs to 14 residues. The V end lost 9 bases, the J end lost 7 bases, and 19 bases lay between the germline ends. Looked up from germline, CDR1 is MRHNA and CDR2 is SNTAGT. The DNA for the CDR3 is TGTGCCAGTAGTAGCGGAGGTCCGAAAAATGAGCAGTTCTTC. This codes for CASSSGGPKNEQFF.

This rearrangement joins TRBV25-1 to TRBJ2-3; a weak D match, TRBD2 (6 bases). The CDR3 sequence is 16 residues long. Trimming shortened V by 2 bases and J by 6 bases, and 18 bases separated the two germline ends. CDR1 and CDR2 from the germline V gene are MGHDK and SYGVNS. The DNA for the CDR3 is TGTGCCAGCAGTGAAGACCGGCGGATTGGAGGGGATACGCAGTATTTT. Protein product: CASSEDRRIGGDTQYF.

CDR3 DNA: TGTGCCAGCAGTTTATATGGGAGGGGTTACGAGCAGTACTTC. Its protein product is CASSLYGRGYEQYF. V is TRBV27 and J is TRBJ2-7; 7 bases agree with TRBD2. J lost 4 bases, V lost 1 base, and 4 bases had no gene match. The CDR3 sequence is 14 residues long. CDR1 is MNHEY, CDR2 SMNVEV, per germline (reference sequence).

This chain links TRBV6-5 with TRBJ2-7, with 8 nucleotides matching TRBD2. With V trimmed by 0 bases and J by 1 base, 5 bases remained unmatched. The CDR3 has 16 residues. Germline V gene sequence: CDR1 MNHEY, CDR2 SVGAGI. The CDR3 region is CASSYSSGLASYEQYF. CDR3 nucleotide sequence: TGTGCCAGCAGTTACTCGAGTGGACTAGCATCCTACGAGCAGTACTTC.

The rearrangement uses TRBV4-2 and TRBJ1-3; 11 nucleotides align to TRBD1. CDR3 length: 18 amino acids. Germline V gene lookup returns CDR1 LGHNA and CDR2 YNFKEQ. V lost 2 bases to trimming and J lost 9 bases; unmatched junction nucleotides: 15. DNA for the CDR3: TGTGCCAGCAGCCAACGTACGACCCCGGGACAGGGGGGCTTCACCATATATTTT. Its translation is CASSQRTTPGQGGFTIYF.

V and J are TRBV6-5 and TRBJ2-5; 10 bases line up with TRBD1. The DNA end is more similar to TRBJ2-7, so the J call may be wrong. This CDR3 spans 15 amino acids. Looked up from germline, CDR1 is MNHEY and CDR2 is SVGAGI. This CDR3 reads CASSGGTGVSYEQYF. For the CDR3, the DNA is TGTGCCAGCAGTGGCGGGACAGGGGTCTCCTACGAGCAGTACTTC.

The CDR3 reads CASSPRRTRSHEQYF. CDR3 in DNA: TGTGCCAGCAGCCCCCGGCGAACTAGGTCCCACGAGCAGTACTTC. The rearrangement joins TRBV7-2 to TRBJ2-7; D is perhaps TRBD2 (5 bases). Germline CDR1 and CDR2: SGHTA and FQGNSA. The CDR3 is 15 residues long. The V gene lost 5 bases and the J gene lost 5 bases, with 19 bases spanning the gap. Drawing the rest from reference TRBV7-2 and TRBJ2-7, the complete variable domain is GAGVSQSPSNKVTEKGKDVELRCDPISGHTALYWYRQSLGQGLEFLIYFQGNSAPDKSGLPSDRFSAERTGGSVSTLTIQRTQQEDSAVYLCASSPRRTRSHEQYFGPGTRLTVT.

The chain recombines TRBV7-8 with TRBJ2-1; 7 positions match TRBD2. V was clipped by 3 bases and J by 8 bases; unmatched bases: 10. The V gene's germline CDR1 is SGHVS and CDR2 FQNEAQ. The CDR3 runs to 15 residues. The CDR3: CASSFLREGNDEQFF. The CDR3 region has the DNA TGTGCCAGCAGCTTTCTGAGGGAGGGTAATGATGAGCAGTTCTTC.

This chain uses TRBV5-1 with TRBJ2-1; D unclear. The CDR3 has 13 residues. With 7 bases removed from V and 7 bases from J, the gap between germline ends came to 15 bases. Germline CDR1 reads SGHRS; CDR2 reads YFSETQ. The CDR3: CASSVTGSNEQFF. CDR3 bases: TGCGCCAGCTCCGTGACGGGCTCTAATGAGCAGTTCTTC.

The chain links TRBV6-5 to TRBJ2-5, with 9 bases lining up with TRBD2. Germline V gene lookup returns CDR1 MNHEY and CDR2 SVGAGI. CDR3 length: 14 residues. J gave up 3 bases and V 6 bases, and 5 bases lay outside the gene matches. The CDR3 is CASSSWTSEETQYF. The CDR3 DNA follows: TGTGCCAGCAGCTCTTGGACTAGCGAAGAGACCCAGTACTTC.

The chain links TRBV2 to TRBJ2-5, with 9 positions matching TRBD2. The J call may not be correct, given that the DNA end is closer to TRBJ2-7. The CDR3 has 12 amino acids. Germline V CDR1 and CDR2: SNHLY, FYNNEI. This CDR3 is CASVAGVYEQYF. The CDR3 DNA follows: TGTGCCAGCGTAGCGGGAGTCTACGAGCAGTACTTC.

This chain links TRBV29-1 with TRBJ2-7; 7 bases agree with TRBD1. The V and J ends lost 7 bases and 6 bases, in that order; junction bases with no gene match: 9. The CDR3 has 12 residues. Germline V gene data show CDR1 as SQVTM and CDR2 as ANQGSEA. CDR3 protein: CSARDSHFEQYF. The CDR3 coding sequence is TGCAGCGCAAGGGACAGCCACTTCGAGCAGTACTTC.

The chain links TRBV5-1 to TRBJ2-1; 10 bases agree with TRBD1. The trim removed 0 bases at V and 0 bases at J, leaving 9 bases unmatched. The CDR3 totals 19 residues. Germline CDR1 is SGHRS and CDR2 is YFSETQ. CDR3 in DNA: TGCGCCAGCAGCTTGGGACAGGGGGCTCTGGGTCGCTCCTACAATGAGCAGTTCTTC. Its translation is CASSLGQGALGRSYNEQFF.

Worth noting for this clone: Distinct nucleotide sequences in the sample also encode this CDR3. The gene calls are TRBV27 and TRBJ1-1, with D uncertain. The CDR3 length is 14 residues. Looked up from germline, CDR1 is MNHEY and CDR2 is SMNVEV (reference sequence). V lost 4 bases, J lost 0 bases, and 9 bases lay in between. In DNA, the CDR3 is TGTGCCAGCAGTTCCCTGGGAGTGAACACTGAAGCTTTCTTT. This gives the protein CASSSLGVNTEAFF.

This chain links TRBV27 with TRBJ2-7; 7 nucleotides line up with TRBD2. With V trimmed by 11 bases and J by 2 bases, 18 bases remained unmatched. CDR1 and CDR2 from the germline V gene are MNHEY and SMNVEV (reference sequence). The CDR3 totals 16 residues. CDR3 region: CAETQGLGGTPYEQYF. The CDR3 DNA follows: TGTGCCGAGACGCAAGGGTTGGGGGGGACTCCCTACGAGCAGTACTTC.

The rearrangement uses TRBV2 and TRBJ1-1; the D is unclear. The V gene lost 4 bases and the J gene lost 1 base, with 16 bases spanning the gap. The CDR3 consists of 16 residues. Germline V gives CDR1 SNHLY, CDR2 FYNNEI. CDR3 sequence reads: CASSGVVGRRNTEAFF. The CDR3, as DNA: TGTGCCAGCAGTGGGGTCGTAGGAAGGAGGAACACTGAAGCTTTCTTT.

The chain carries TRBV5-4 and TRBJ2-5, with a possible D match to TRBD2 (6 bases). Germline V gene lookup returns CDR1 SGHNT and CDR2 YYREEE (reference sequence). With 0 bases removed from V and 3 bases from J, the gap between germline ends came to 9 bases. The CDR3 sequence is 14 residues long. CDR3 sequence reads: CASSLEGGKETQYF. CDR3 DNA: TGTGCCAGCAGCTTGGAAGGCGGGAAAGAGACCCAGTACTTC. Supplemented by reference TRBV5-4 and TRBJ2-5, the full variable domain reads ETGVTQSPTHLIKTRGQQVTLRCSSQSGHNTVSWYQQALGQGPQFIFQYYREEENGRGNFPPRFSGLQFPNYSSELNVNALELDDSALYLCASSLEGGKETQYFGPGTRLLVL.

For the CDR3, the DNA is TGTGCCAGCAGCTTTAGGGAGGACGCGACCCAGTACTTC. The encoded protein is CASSFREDATQYF. This chain links TRBV11-2 with TRBJ2-5, with D maybe TRBD2 (6 bases). The CDR3 loop spans 13 amino acids. Trimming removed 3 bases at V and 7 bases at J, with 12 bases between. Germline-derived CDR1 and CDR2 are SGHAT and FQNNGV.

This chain joins TRBV10-1 and TRBJ1-1; no clear D gene. Trimming removed 4 bases at V and 2 bases at J, with 8 bases between. The CDR3 has 13 residues. Germline V gives CDR1 WNHNN, CDR2 SYGVQD (reference sequence). In nucleotides, the CDR3 is TGCGCCAGCAGTGGAACTGCCAACACTGAAGCTTTCTTT. Residues: CASSGTANTEAFF.

The table lists this clone with a count of one. J is TRBJ2-1 and V is TRBV7-9, with 10 positions matching TRBD2. The CDR3 has 15 amino acids. From germline, CDR1 is SEHNR and CDR2 FQNEAQ (reference sequence). The ends lost 6 bases at V and 5 bases at J; junction bases unmatched: 7. This CDR3 is CASSPSGSRNNEQFF. The CDR3, as DNA: TGTGCCAGCAGTCCTAGCGGGAGTCGCAACAATGAGCAGTTCTTC.